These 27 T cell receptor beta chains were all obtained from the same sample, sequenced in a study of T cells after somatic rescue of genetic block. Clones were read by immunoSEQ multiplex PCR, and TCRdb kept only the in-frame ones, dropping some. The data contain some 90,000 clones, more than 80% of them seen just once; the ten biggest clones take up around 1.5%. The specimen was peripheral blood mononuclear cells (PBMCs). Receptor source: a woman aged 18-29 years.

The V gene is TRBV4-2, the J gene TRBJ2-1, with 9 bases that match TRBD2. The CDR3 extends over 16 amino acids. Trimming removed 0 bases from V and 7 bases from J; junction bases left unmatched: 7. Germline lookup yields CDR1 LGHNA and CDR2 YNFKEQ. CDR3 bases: TGTGCCAGCAGCCAAGATTTCACTAGCGGGCTGAATGAGCAGTTCTTC. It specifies CASSQDFTSGLNEQFF.

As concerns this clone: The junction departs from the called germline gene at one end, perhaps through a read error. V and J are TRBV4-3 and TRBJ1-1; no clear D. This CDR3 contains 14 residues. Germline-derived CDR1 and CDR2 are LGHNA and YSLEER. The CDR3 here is CASSQDRGGPEAFF. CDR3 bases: TGCGCCAGCAGCCAAGATCGGGGAGGGCCTGAGGCTTTCTTT.

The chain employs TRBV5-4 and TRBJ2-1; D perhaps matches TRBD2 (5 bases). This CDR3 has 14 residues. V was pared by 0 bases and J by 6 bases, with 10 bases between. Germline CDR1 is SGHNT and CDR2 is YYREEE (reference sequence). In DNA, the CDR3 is TGTGCCAGCAGCTTGGGGGCTAGCCCCAATGAGCAGTTCTTC. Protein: CASSLGASPNEQFF.

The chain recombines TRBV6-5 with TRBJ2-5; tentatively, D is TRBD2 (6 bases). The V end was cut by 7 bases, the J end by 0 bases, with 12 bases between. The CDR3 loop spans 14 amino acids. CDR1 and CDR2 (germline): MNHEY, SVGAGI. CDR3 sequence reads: CASIRLVYQETQYF. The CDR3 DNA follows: TGTGCCAGCATTAGACTAGTCTACCAAGAGACCCAGTACTTC.

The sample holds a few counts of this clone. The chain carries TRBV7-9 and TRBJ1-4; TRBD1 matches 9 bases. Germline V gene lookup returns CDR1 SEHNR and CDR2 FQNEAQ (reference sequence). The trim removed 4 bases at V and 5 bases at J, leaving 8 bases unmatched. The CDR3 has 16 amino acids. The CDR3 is CASSSLTGTGNEKLFF. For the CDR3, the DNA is TGTGCCAGCAGCTCGCTAACCGGGACAGGGAATGAAAAACTGTTTTTT.

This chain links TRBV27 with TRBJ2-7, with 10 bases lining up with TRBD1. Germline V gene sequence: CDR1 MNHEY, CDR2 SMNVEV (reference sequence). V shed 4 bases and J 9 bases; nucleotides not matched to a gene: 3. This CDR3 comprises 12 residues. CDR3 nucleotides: TGTGCCAGCAGTTGGACAGGGGGAGCGCAGTACTTC. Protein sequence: CASSWTGGAQYF.

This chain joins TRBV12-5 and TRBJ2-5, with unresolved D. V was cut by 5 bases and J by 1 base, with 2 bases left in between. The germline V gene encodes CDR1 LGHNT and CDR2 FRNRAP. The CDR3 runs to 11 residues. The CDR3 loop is CASGLQETQYF. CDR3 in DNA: TGTGCTAGTGGTCTCCAAGAGACCCAGTACTTC.

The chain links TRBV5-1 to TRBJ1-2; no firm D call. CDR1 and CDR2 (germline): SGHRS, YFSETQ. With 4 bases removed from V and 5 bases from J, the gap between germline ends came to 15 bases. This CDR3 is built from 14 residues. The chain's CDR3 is CASSPRSRDYGYTF. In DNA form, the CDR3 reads TGCGCCAGCAGCCCCCGGTCAAGGGATTATGGCTACACCTTC.

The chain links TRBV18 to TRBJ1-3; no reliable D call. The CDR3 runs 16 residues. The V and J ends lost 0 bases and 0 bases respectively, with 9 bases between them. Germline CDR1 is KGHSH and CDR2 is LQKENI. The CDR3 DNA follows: TGTGCCAGCTCACCACCTATCAGCCTCTCTGGAAACACCATATATTTT. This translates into CASSPPISLSGNTIYF. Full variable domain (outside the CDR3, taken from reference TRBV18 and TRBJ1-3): NAGVMQNPRHLVRRRGQEARLRCSPMKGHSHVYWYRQLPEEGLKFMVYLQKENIIDESGMPKERFSAEFPKEGPSILRIQQVVRGDSAAYFCASSPPISLSGNTIYFGEGSWLTVV.

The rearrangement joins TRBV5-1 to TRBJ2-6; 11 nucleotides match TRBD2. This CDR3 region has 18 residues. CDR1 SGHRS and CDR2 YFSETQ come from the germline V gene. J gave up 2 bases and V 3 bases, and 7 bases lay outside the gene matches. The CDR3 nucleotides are TGCGCCAGCAGCTCCGAGACGACTAGCGGGACTGGGGCCAACGTCCTGACTTTC. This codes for CASSSETTSGTGANVLTF.

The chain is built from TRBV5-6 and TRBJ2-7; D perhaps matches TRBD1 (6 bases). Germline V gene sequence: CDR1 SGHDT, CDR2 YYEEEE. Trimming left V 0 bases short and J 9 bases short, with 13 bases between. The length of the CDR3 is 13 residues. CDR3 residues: CASSLVWGHGQYF. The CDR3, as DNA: TGTGCCAGCAGCTTGGTCTGGGGGCATGGGCAGTACTTC.

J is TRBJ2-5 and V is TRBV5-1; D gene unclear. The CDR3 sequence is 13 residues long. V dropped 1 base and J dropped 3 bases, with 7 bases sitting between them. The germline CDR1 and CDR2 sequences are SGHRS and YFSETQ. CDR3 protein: CASSLNAEETQYF. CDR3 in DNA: TGCGCCAGCAGCTTGAACGCGGAAGAGACCCAGTACTTC. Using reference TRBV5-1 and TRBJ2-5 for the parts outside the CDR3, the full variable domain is KAGVTQTPRYLIKTRGQQVTLSCSPISGHRSVSWYQQTPGQGLQFLFEYFSETQRNKGNFPGRFSGRQFSNSRSEMNVSTLELGDSALYLCASSLNAEETQYFGPGTRLLVL.

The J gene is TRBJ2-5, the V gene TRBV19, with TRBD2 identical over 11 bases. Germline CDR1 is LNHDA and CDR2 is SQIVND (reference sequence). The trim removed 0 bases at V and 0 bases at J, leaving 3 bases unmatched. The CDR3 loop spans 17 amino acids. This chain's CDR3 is CASSIDRTSGYQETQYF. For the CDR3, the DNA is TGTGCCAGTAGTATAGATCGGACTAGCGGGTACCAAGAGACCCAGTACTTC.

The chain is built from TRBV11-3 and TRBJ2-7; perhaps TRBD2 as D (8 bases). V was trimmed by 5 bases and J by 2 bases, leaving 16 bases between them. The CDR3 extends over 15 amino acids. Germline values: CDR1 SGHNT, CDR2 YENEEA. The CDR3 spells CASSAGRGPAYEQYF. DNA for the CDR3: TGTGCCAGCAGCGCCGGGAGGGGGCCTGCCTACGAGCAGTACTTC.

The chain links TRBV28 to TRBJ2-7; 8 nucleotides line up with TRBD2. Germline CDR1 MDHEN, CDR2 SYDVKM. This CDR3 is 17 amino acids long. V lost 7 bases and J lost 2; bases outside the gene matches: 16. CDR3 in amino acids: CASTVGASAGGPYEQYF. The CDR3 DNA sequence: TGTGCCAGCACCGTGGGGGCTTCGGCGGGAGGACCCTACGAGCAGTACTTC.

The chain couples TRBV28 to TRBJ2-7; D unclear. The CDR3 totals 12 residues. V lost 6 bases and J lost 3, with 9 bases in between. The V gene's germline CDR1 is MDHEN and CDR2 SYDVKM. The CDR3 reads CASRPNYYEQYF. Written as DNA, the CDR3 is TGTGCCAGCAGGCCGAACTACTACGAGCAGTACTTC.

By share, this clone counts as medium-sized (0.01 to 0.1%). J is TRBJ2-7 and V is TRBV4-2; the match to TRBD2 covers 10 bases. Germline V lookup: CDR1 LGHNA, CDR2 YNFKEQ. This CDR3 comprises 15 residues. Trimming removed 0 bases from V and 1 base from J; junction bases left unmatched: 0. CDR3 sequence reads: CASSQETSGSYEQYF. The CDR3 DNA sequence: TGTGCCAGCAGCCAAGAGACTAGCGGGTCCTACGAGCAGTACTTC.

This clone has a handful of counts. The CDR3 protein is CASSLGDRESEKLFF. In DNA form, the CDR3 reads TGTGCCAGCAGTTTAGGTGACAGGGAATCCGAAAAACTGTTTTTT. The J gene is TRBJ1-4, the V gene TRBV28; 7 bases are a match to TRBD1. CDR1 is MDHEN and CDR2 is SYDVKM in the germline V gene. The CDR3 is 15 amino acids. V shed 2 bases, J shed 8 bases, and the junction held 8 bases outside the gene matches.

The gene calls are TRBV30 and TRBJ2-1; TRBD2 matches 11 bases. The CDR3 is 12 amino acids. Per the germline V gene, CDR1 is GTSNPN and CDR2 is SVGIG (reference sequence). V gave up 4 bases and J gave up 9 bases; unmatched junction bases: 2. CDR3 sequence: CAWTSGRPEQFF. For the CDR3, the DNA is TGTGCCTGGACTAGCGGGAGGCCTGAGCAGTTCTTC.

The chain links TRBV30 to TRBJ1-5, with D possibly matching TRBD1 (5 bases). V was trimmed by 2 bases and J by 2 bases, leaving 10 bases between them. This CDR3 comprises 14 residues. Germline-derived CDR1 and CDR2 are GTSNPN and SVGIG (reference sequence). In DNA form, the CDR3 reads TGTGCCTGGAGTCTCAGGGTCGGCAATCAGCCCCAGCATTTT. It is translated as CAWSLRVGNQPQHF.

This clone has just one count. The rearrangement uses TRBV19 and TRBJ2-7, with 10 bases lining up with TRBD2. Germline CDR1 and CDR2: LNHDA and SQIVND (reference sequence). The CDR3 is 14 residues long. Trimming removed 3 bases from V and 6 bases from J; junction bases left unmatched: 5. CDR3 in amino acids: CASSISQREGEQYF. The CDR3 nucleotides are TGTGCCAGTAGTATCTCCCAGCGGGAGGGCGAGCAGTACTTC.

The CDR3 spells CASSGSSSDTQYF. As DNA, the CDR3 is TGCGCCAGCAGCGGCAGCTCATCAGATACGCAGTATTTT. The gene calls are TRBV5-1 and TRBJ2-3; D uncertain. Germline assignment: CDR1 SGHRS and CDR2 YFSETQ. V was cut by 4 bases and J by 4 bases, with 10 bases left in between. CDR3 length: 13 amino acids.

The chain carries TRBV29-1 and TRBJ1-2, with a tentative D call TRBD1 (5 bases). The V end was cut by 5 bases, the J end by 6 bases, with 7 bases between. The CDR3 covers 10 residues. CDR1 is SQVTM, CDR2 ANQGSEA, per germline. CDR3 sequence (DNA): TGCAGCGTTCAGACAGATGGCTACACCTTC. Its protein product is CSVQTDGYTF.

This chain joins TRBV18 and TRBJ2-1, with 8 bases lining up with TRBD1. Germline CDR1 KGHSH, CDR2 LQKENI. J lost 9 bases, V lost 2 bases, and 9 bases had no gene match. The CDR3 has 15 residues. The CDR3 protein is CASSPGTGRLGEQFF. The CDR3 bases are TGTGCCAGCTCACCAGGGACAGGCCGGTTGGGTGAGCAGTTCTTC.

CDR3 region: CASSQDGTSGRGNEQFF. CDR3 nucleotides: TGTGCCAGCAGCCAAGACGGGACTAGCGGGAGAGGCAATGAGCAGTTCTTC. The chain carries TRBV4-2 and TRBJ2-1, with 14 bases fitting TRBD2. Germline loops: CDR1 LGHNA, CDR2 YNFKEQ. The CDR3 runs to 17 residues. Trimming cost V 0 bases and J 6 bases; bases outside gene matches: 4.

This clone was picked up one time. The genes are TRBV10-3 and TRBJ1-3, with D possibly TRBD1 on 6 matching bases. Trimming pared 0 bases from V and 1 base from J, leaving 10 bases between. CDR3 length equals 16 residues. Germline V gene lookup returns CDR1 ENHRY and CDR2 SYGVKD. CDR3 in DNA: TGTGCCATCAGTGAGTCGTGGCAGGGGTCTGGAAACACCATATATTTT. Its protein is CAISESWQGSGNTIYF.

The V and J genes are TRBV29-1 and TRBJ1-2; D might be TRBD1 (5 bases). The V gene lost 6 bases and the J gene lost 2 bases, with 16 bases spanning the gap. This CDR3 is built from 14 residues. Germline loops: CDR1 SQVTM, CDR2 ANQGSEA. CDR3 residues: CSVLSQGANYGYTF. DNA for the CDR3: TGCAGCGTCCTTAGTCAGGGAGCAAACTATGGCTACACCTTC. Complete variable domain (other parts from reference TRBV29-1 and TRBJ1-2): SAVISQKPSRDICQRGTSLTIQCQVDSQVTMMFWYRQQPGQSLTLIATANQGSEATYESGFVIDKFPISRPNLTFSTLTVSNMSPEDSSIYLCSVLSQGANYGYTFGSGTRLTVV.